The 14 T cell receptor beta chains below all came from one sample that was sequenced in a study of T cells in tuberculosis. Clones were sequenced by immunoSEQ multiplex PCR, and TCRdb holds only the in-frame ones, with some missing. Counted here are about 25,000 clones, just over 90% occurring once; the ten biggest clones make up 17%. The sample taken for sequencing was PBMCs. These TCRs come from a donor aged 10 to 29 with latent tuberculosis or without tuberculosis infection. Some clones in this sample may be carry-over from other donors' samples.

This chain links TRBV11-2 with TRBJ1-6; the D gene is possibly TRBD1 (5 bases). V lost 5 bases, J lost 7 bases, and 9 bases lay in between. The CDR3 is made up of 13 amino acids. Germline V gives CDR1 SGHAT, CDR2 FQNNGV. For the CDR3, the DNA is TGTGCCAGCAGCCCGGGGGTCAATTCACCCCTCCACTTT. This translates into CASSPGVNSPLHF.

The rearrangement links TRBV2 to TRBJ2-2; 9 positions agree with TRBD2. The CDR3 is 14 amino acids. Germline CDR1 reads SNHLY; CDR2 reads FYNNEI. V lost 11 bases to trimming and J lost 4 bases; unmatched junction nucleotides: 8. This CDR3 is CASREGAGTGELFF. Here the CDR3 DNA reads TGTGCCTCGCGGGAGGGGGCGGGCACCGGGGAGCTGTTTTTT.

The chain joins TRBV5-1 to TRBJ2-3; TRBD2 matches 7 bases. From germline, CDR1 is SGHRS and CDR2 YFSETQ. With 3 bases clipped from V and 1 base from J, the junction kept 2 bases outside the gene matches. The CDR3 has 14 amino acids. In DNA, the CDR3 is TGCGCCAGCAGCTACACTAGCGGCACAGATACGCAGTATTTT. The encoded protein is CASSYTSGTDTQYF. Drawing the rest from reference TRBV5-1 and TRBJ2-3, the complete variable domain is KAGVTQTPRYLIKTRGQQVTLSCSPISGHRSVSWYQQTPGQGLQFLFEYFSETQRNKGNFPGRFSGRQFSNSRSEMNVSTLELGDSALYLCASSYTSGTDTQYFGPGTRLTVL.

The rearrangement joins TRBV6-1 to TRBJ2-1; 11 positions match TRBD2. The CDR3 sequence is 15 residues long. Trimming at V came to 5 bases and at J to 6 bases, leaving 6 bases not matched to a gene. The germline gives CDR1 MNHNS, CDR2 SASEGT. CDR3 in amino acids: CASSPPGLAANEQFF. The CDR3, as DNA: TGTGCCAGCAGTCCCCCGGGACTAGCGGCCAATGAGCAGTTCTTC.

This clone is a singleton in its sample. The genes are TRBV6-4 and TRBJ1-5; TRBD1 matches at 7 bases. CDR3 length equals 18 residues. The germline CDR1 and CDR2 sequences are MRHNA and SNTAGT. The V gene end was trimmed by 5 bases and the J gene end by 0 bases; junction bases not matched to a gene: 13. CDR3 bases: TGTGCCAGCAGTCTGACGGGACAGTACAACCTTAGCAATCAGCCCCAGCATTTT. It encodes CASSLTGQYNLSNQPQHF.

The chain combines TRBV6-1 with TRBJ2-3, with 12 bases aligning to TRBD1. V dropped 3 bases and J dropped 9; count of bases not matched to a gene: 4. The germline gives CDR1 MNHNS, CDR2 SASEGT. CDR3 length: 14 amino acids. CDR3 nucleotides: TGTGCCAGCAGTGAGGGGACAGGGGGCTTAACGCAGTATTTT. Translation: CASSEGTGGLTQYF.

This clone came up once. The rearrangement links TRBV5-1 to TRBJ1-4, with 10 bases fitting TRBD1. CDR1 is SGHRS, CDR2 YFSETQ, per germline. Trimming cost V 4 bases and J 6 bases; bases outside gene matches: 18. There are 19 residues in the CDR3. The CDR3 DNA reads as TGCGCCAGCAGCAGGCCTTTTGGGACAGGGGATAAGAGAGATGAAAAACTGTTTTTT. It yields the protein CASSRPFGTGDKRDEKLFF.

The DNA for the CDR3 is TGCGCCAGCAGCTTAGGAGGGGGCCTCTACTACGAGCAGTACTTC. Translation: CASSLGGGLYYEQYF. The chain carries TRBV5-1 and TRBJ2-7; tentative D call: TRBD1 (7 bases). The V end was cut by 2 bases, the J end by 3 bases, with 15 bases between. CDR3 size: 15 residues. CDR1 and CDR2 from the germline V gene are SGHRS and YFSETQ.

The chain links TRBV7-8 to TRBJ1-1; 7 bases agree with TRBD1. CDR3 length: 15 amino acids. V dropped 5 bases and J dropped 4; count of bases not matched to a gene: 10. Per germline, CDR1 SGHVS and CDR2 FQNEAQ. Here the CDR3 reads CASSPGWSGGTEAFF. The DNA for the CDR3 is TGTGCCAGCAGCCCCGGGTGGTCAGGGGGCACTGAAGCTTTCTTT.

The chain links TRBV18 to TRBJ1-5; TRBD1 agrees at 7 bases. The V gene end was trimmed by 5 bases and the J gene end by 3 bases; junction bases not matched to a gene: 10. Per the germline V gene, CDR1 is KGHSH and CDR2 is LQKENI. The CDR3 has 16 residues. CDR3 coding DNA: TGTGCCAGCTCAGCTTTACAGGGGTCCCCCAATCAGCCCCAGCATTTT. It is translated as CASSALQGSPNQPQHF.

The chain links TRBV7-2 to TRBJ2-7; D may be TRBD1 (5 bases). This CDR3 has 16 amino acids. Germline V gene data show CDR1 as SGHTA and CDR2 as FQGNSA. Trimming stripped 2 bases from V and 5 bases from J, with 19 bases between. CDR3 nucleotide sequence: TGTGCCAGCAGCTTATGGGGCAGGGTCCTCAGGCACGAGCAGTACTTC. Its translation is CASSLWGRVLRHEQYF.

This clone has just a few counts. The chain couples TRBV28 to TRBJ2-2, with 13 bases that match TRBD2. With 4 bases clipped from V and 6 bases from J, the junction kept 14 bases outside the gene matches. CDR1 is MDHEN and CDR2 is SYDVKM in the germline V gene. The CDR3 totals 19 residues. The DNA for the CDR3 is TGTGCCAGCAGTTCCTTGCGAGGACTAGCGGGAGAAGGTGCCGGGGAGCTGTTTTTT. Translation: CASSSLRGLAGEGAGELFF.

The V gene is TRBV15, the J gene TRBJ1-5; TRBD1 might be the D (6 bases). CDR1 is LNHNV and CDR2 is YYDKDF in the germline V gene (reference sequence). V was shortened by 3 bases and J by 3 bases, with 12 bases between the two germline ends. The CDR3 is 15 amino acids. The CDR3 protein is CATSSRGDNNQPQHF. CDR3 DNA: TGTGCCACCAGCAGCAGAGGGGACAACAATCAGCCCCAGCATTTT.

Comments on this clone: The CDR3 end shows no conserved phenylalanine or tryptophan, and so a read error is likely. No DNA is shown, since the ends of the CDR3 on it are uncertain; the CDR3 is the one TCRdb lists. The chain combines TRBV21-1 with TRBJ2-3; TRBD2, the table's D call, lacks a check against the DNA. TRBV21-1 is given as a pseudogene. The CDR3 region is 12 residues in length, termini included. The CDR3 loop reads CASSTFSLVRYA.